The rows below give T cell receptor beta chains drawn from one sample of a study of blood T cell repertoires in COVID-19. Profiling relied on immunoSEQ multiplex PCR, and the TCRdb table lists in-frame clones only, not all of them. The sample contains approximately 190,000 clones, about 88% of which appear only once. Specimen: PBMCs or T cells enriched from blood (not recorded which). These receptor sequences come from a woman in her thirties or forties in a cohort exposed to, infected with or recovered from COVID-19 (not recorded which). The CDR3 runs from the conserved cysteine through the conserved F or W. A D gene is named only where the DNA matches it firmly.

v_call	j_call	d_call	cdr3_nt	cdr3_aa
TRBV11-3	TRBJ2-3	NA	TGTGCCAGCAGCCATTGGCCCACAGATACGCAGTATTTT	CASSHWPTDTQYF
TRBV27	TRBJ2-3	TRBD2	TGTGCCAGCAGTTTAGGGGCTAGCGGGAGTCTCACAGATACGCAGTATTTT	CASSLGASGSLTDTQYF
TRBV9	TRBJ2-3	TRBD2	TGTGCCAGCAGCGGGCATAGCGGGGGGCCCACAGATACGCAGTATTTT	CASSGHSGGPTDTQYF
TRBV7-9	TRBJ1-6	NA	TGTGCCAGCAGCGGACAGTCCAAATCACCCCTCCACTTT	CASSGQSKSPLHF
TRBV5-1	TRBJ1-2	NA	TGCGCCAGCAGCGCAGACCGGACACCCTCTTATGGCTACACCTTC	CASSADRTPSYGYTF
TRBV5-6	TRBJ2-4	NA	TGTGCCAGCAAAGGGGGAGGGGCAGCCAAAAACATTCAGTACTTC	CASKGGGAAKNIQYF
TRBV30	TRBJ1-1	NA	TGTGCCGGAGAGGGATCTGAAGCTTTCTTT	CAGEGSEAFF
TRBV6-1	TRBJ2-3	TRBD1	TGTGCCAGCAGTGAAGGGACAGGGCCAGATACGCAGTATTTT	CASSEGTGPDTQYF
TRBV7-2	TRBJ1-2	NA	TGTGCCAGCAGCTTAGGAGCAGGTCCGAACTATGGCTACACCTTC	CASSLGAGPNYGYTF
TRBV18	TRBJ1-2	NA	TGTGCCAGCTCACCAACGGCAGGTGATGGCTACACCTTC	CASSPTAGDGYTF